A selection of T cell receptor beta chains follows, all from one sample in a study of blood T cells in healthy people across ages. TCRdb reprocessed the 5' RACE reads via MiXCR and lists one record per CDR3 protein. This table has under 950,000 distinct CDR3 sequences, 22% appearing once. Sequenced sample: blood. The receptors come from a man between 65 and 85 years old in good health. CDR3s include the opening cysteine and the closing phenylalanine or tryptophan. Each record gives: J gene, V gene, clone size, D gene, CDR3 DNA, CDR3 protein. D genes are given only for firm matches. A clone size is listed for some rows: how often the clone was seen (once, few, many), or a class if it is expanded.

TRBJ2-7 | TRBV28 | few | NA | TGTGCCAGCAGGGATGGGACTTTCCGCTACGAGCAGTACTTC | CASRDGTFRYEQYF
TRBJ1-2 | TRBV29-1 | once | TRBD1 | TGCAGCGTTGAAGATCGGAGTCCGGGACAGGGACGTCTCTATCGCTACACCTTC | CSVEDRSPGQGRLYRYTF
TRBJ1-2 | TRBV29-1 | NA | TRBD1 | TGCAGCGTTGGGGGACAGGGGAGTGGCTACACCTTC | CSVGGQGSGYTF
TRBJ2-1 | TRBV29-1 | few | NA | TGCAGCGTGGGGAGAGAGCAGTTCTTC | CSVGREQFF
TRBJ1-3 | TRBV15 | few | NA | TGTGCCACCAGCAGGCACAGGGAGGCTGGAAACACCATATATTTT | CATSRHREAGNTIYF
TRBJ2-5 | TRBV3-1 | many | NA | TGTGCCAGCAGCCAAGGTCGACAAGAGACCCAGTACTTC | CASSQGRQETQYF
TRBJ1-2 | TRBV28 | once | TRBD1 | TGTGCCAGCAGTCCCCAGGGGGCGCGAAGCTATGGCCACACCTTC | CASSPQGARSYGHTF
TRBJ1-1 | TRBV7-2 | NA | NA | TGTGCCAGCAGCAAGTATGGGGGGGCCACTGAAGCTTTCTTT | CASSKYGGATEAFF
TRBJ1-2 | TRBV20-1 | once | TRBD1 | TGCAGTGCTAGGGGACAGTCGTATGGCTACACCTTC | CSARGQSYGYTF
TRBJ2-3 | TRBV7-2 | few | NA | TGTGCCAGCAGCTTAGGGCCCGGGGACTCACGTGGAGCCCAGTATTTT | CASSLGPGDSRGAQYF
TRBJ1-2 | TRBV5-1 | many | TRBD1 | TGCGCCAGCAGCTTGGTCGCAGGGGGCAAGGAGGGCTACACCTTC | CASSLVAGGKEGYTF
TRBJ2-5 | TRBV5-1 | few | NA | TGCGCCAGCAGCTTTACTCCTGGGGGTGAGACCCAGTACTTC | CASSFTPGGETQYF
TRBJ1-5 | TRBV30 | NA | NA | TGTGCCTGGAGTGACTTACCCAATCAGCCCCAGCATTTT | CAWSDLPNQPQHF
TRBJ1-4 | TRBV5-1 | few | NA | TGCGCCAGCAGCTTGACTGTACGCGACCCCGCAACTAATGAAAAACTGTTTTTT | CASSLTVRDPATNEKLFF
TRBJ2-1 | TRBV5-6 | NA | NA | TGTGCCAGCAGCTTGACTACGCCGGGGAATGAGCAGTTCTTC | CASSLTTPGNEQFF
TRBJ1-2 | TRBV5-1 | NA | NA | TGCGCCAGCAGCTTGGGGGGCCCCTTTCAGCGCACTGACTATGGCTACACCTTC | CASSLGGPFQRTDYGYTF
TRBJ2-7 | TRBV10-3 | NA | TRBD2 | TGTGCCATCAGTGAGTCTGAGGATAGCGGGGCTAATCAGTACTTC | CAISESEDSGANQYF
TRBJ1-5 | TRBV29-1 | NA | NA | TGCAGCGTTCGGTCAGGGAACAATCAGCCCCAGCATTTT | CSVRSGNNQPQHF
TRBJ2-1 | TRBV7-3 | NA | NA | TGTGCCAGCAGCTCCTCTGGACAGACCTCCTACAATGAGCAGTTCTTC | CASSSSGQTSYNEQFF
TRBJ2-7 | TRBV4-1 | few | TRBD2 | TGCGCCAGCAGCCAAGGAGATAGCGGGGGCTTCTACGAGCAGTACTTC | CASSQGDSGGFYEQYF
TRBJ1-2 | TRBV29-1 | NA | TRBD1 | TGCAGCGTTGGAGGCACTGGACAGGGAGCTAACTATGGCTACACCTTC | CSVGGTGQGANYGYTF
TRBJ2-5 | TRBV6-5 | NA | TRBD2 | TGTGCCAGCAGTTACTATAGCGGGGGCAAGGAGACCCAGTACTTC | CASSYYSGGKETQYF
TRBJ2-1 | TRBV12-3/TRBV12-4 | many | NA | TGTGCCAGCAGTCGGGACTCAGCCTACAATGAGCAGTTCTTC | CASSRDSAYNEQFF
TRBJ2-1 | TRBV3-1 | many | TRBD2 | TGTGCCAGCAGCCAAGGGACTAGCGATCGGAATGAGCAGTTCTTC | CASSQGTSDRNEQFF
TRBJ1-1 | TRBV4-3 | few | NA | TGCGCCAGCAGCCAAGATATTTCGAGTGAAGCTTTCTTT | CASSQDISSEAFF
TRBJ2-5 | TRBV2 | NA | TRBD2 | TGTGCCAGCAGCGAAGGACGGGCGTTTAGCGGGAGCCTGTACCAAGAGACCCAGTACTTC | CASSEGRAFSGSLYQETQYF
TRBJ1-1 | TRBV5-1 | few | NA | TGCGCCAGCAGCTTGGTTTGGGGTGACACTGAAGCTTTCTTT | CASSLVWGDTEAFF
TRBJ1-1 | TRBV29-1 | few | NA | TGCAGCGTCAAACCTATGACGCCTAAAAGTGAAGCTTTCTTT | CSVKPMTPKSEAFF
TRBJ2-3 | TRBV29-1 | NA | NA | TGCAGCCTCATGACAGGTCGCCTGGGGGGTACGCAGTATTTT | CSLMTGRLGGTQYF
TRBJ1-1 | TRBV5-5 | many | NA | TGTGCCAGCACCTACGCGGGGAACACTGAAGCTTTCTTT | CASTYAGNTEAFF
TRBJ2-3 | TRBV11-2 | few | TRBD1 | TGTGCCAGCAGCCTATTGTTAGGGACAGGCTCTAGCACAGATACGCAGTATTTT | CASSLLLGTGSSTDTQYF
TRBJ2-1 | TRBV24-1 | few | NA | TGTGCCACCAGTGATATCGTCGATGAGCAGTTCTTC | CATSDIVDEQFF
TRBJ1-4 | TRBV5-5 | few | NA | TGTGCCAGCAGCTGGGGGGCTGGTGAAAAACTGTTTTTT | CASSWGAGEKLFF
TRBJ2-1 | TRBV6-5 | many | TRBD2 | TGTGCCACCGATCATTCCCCGGCCGGGACTAGCGGGAGGGTAGCCTACAATGAGCAGTTCTTC | CATDHSPAGTSGRVAYNEQFF
TRBJ1-4 | TRBV5-1 | once | NA | TGCGCCAGCAGCCCAACAGCAGCAACTAATGAAAAACTGTTTTTT | CASSPTAATNEKLFF
TRBJ2-7 | TRBV28 | few | TRBD2 | TGTGCCAGCAGTGTAACCATCGGGGGGGGTTTGTCCTACGAGCAGTACTTC | CASSVTIGGGLSYEQYF
TRBJ2-4 | TRBV19 | NA | NA | TGCGCCAGTACAGGGTTGGGGGCCAAAAACATTCAGTACTTC | CASTGLGAKNIQYF
TRBJ1-3 | TRBV7-9 | few | NA | TGTGCCAGCAGCGACCGGACTCTTGCGGGGGGAAACACCATATATTTT | CASSDRTLAGGNTIYF
TRBJ2-3 | TRBV29-1 | many | NA | TGCAGCGTTGAAGAGTCCTGGCAGACAGATACGCAGTATTTT | CSVEESWQTDTQYF
TRBJ2-1 | TRBV3-1 | few | NA | TGTGCCAGCAGCCAAGAGCTGGGTTGGAATGAGCAGTTCTTC | CASSQELGWNEQFF
TRBJ1-1 | TRBV18 | NA | TRBD1 | TGTGCCAGCTCATTTGGACAGGCCCCGAACACTGAAGCTTTCTTT | CASSFGQAPNTEAFF
TRBJ1-4 | TRBV29-1 | few | NA | TGCAGCGTTGTGCCCTCAGCTAATGAAAAACTGTTTTTT | CSVVPSANEKLFF
TRBJ1-1 | TRBV7-9 | NA | TRBD1 | TGTGCCAGCAGCGGATGGACAGGGGAGAGCACTGAAGCTTTCTTT | CASSGWTGESTEAFF